This T cell receptor (beta chain) was found in a study of shared clonotypes between healthy human individuals. The assay was immunoSEQ multiplex PCR, and TCRdb's table has in-frame clones only and misses some. The sample lists 2 million to 2.5 million clones; about 94% were seen once. CDR1 and CDR2 (germline): SGHRS, YFSETQ. The CDR3 is 14 amino acids. The V segment lost 5 bases and the J segment 4 bases; nucleotides outside the gene matches: 4. The clonotype originates from a man between 18 and 29 years old in good health. This chain links TRBV5-1 with TRBJ1-4; the match to TRBD1 covers 8 bases. Sequencing was done on a sample of naive CD4+ T cells sorted from blood. Subset reported: CD45RA+ positively selected. The CDR3 DNA reads as TGCGCCAGCAGTTACGGACAGGGTAATGAAAAACTGTTTTTT. Its protein product is CASSYGQGNEKLFF.